The sequence of this T cell receptor beta chain was determined in a study of T cell responses to AZD1222 COVID-19 vaccine. Overall study results and limits: The span of vaccine-associated CD4 TCRs extended across spike, with dominance at 160-218 and 743-854. After the peak T cell response, and only then, were repertoires sampled. A reported finding is that nearly half of spike-specific TCRs target unmutated variant regions.

The CDR3 runs to 15 residues. With 5 bases removed from V and 5 bases from J, the gap between germline ends came to 16 bases. Germline assignment: CDR1 SGHNT and CDR2 YENEEA. In its sample, this clone was seen once. What it binds is unknown. Assay: immunoSEQ multiplex PCR; the TCRdb copy retains only in-frame clones and omits some. The sample lists 100,000 or so clones, approximately 90% seen once, with 2.5% to 3% in the top ten. This specimen consisted of peripheral blood, obtained on day 0 of AZD1222 vaccination. The receptor's source is an adult in good health. The V call is TRBV11-3, the J call TRBJ1-5; possible D gene TRBD1, 5 bases. CDR3 in DNA: TGTGCCAGCAGCCCGGGGGGGGACCGTGATCAGCCCCAGCATTTT. It translates to CASSPGGDRDQPQHF.